This T cell receptor (beta chain) appears in the sequencing data of a study of blood T cells in healthy people across ages. Study-level results: Because donor CMV status was unknown, expanded clonotype changes were possibly confounded.

The CDR3 runs to 14 residues. With 0 bases removed from V and 3 bases from J, the gap between germline ends came to 9 bases. CDR1 LGHNA and CDR2 YNFKEQ come from the germline V gene. A J-beta primer mix and a sample-barcoded 5' primer were used in a second PCR of about 7 to 12 cycles. TCRdb redid the calling of the 5' RACE reads with MiXCR, one entry per CDR3 protein. The data contain some 1.8 million distinct CDR3 sequences, around 42% of them singletons. In regard to this clonotype: Its antigen is as yet unknown.

The source material was blood. This TCR was recovered from a human donor in good health. The gene calls are TRBV4-2 and TRBJ2-7; no definite D call. CDR3 DNA sequence: TGTGCCAGCAGCCAAGAGATGCAGAGCTACGAGCAGTACTTC. Translated: CASSQEMQSYEQYF.